This TCR beta chain was recorded in a study of long-term antiretroviral therapy in people with HIV. Study results and limitations: Collection spanned 2004 to 2017; ART regimens may be less effective than current ones.

A remark on this clone: Its antigen is unknown.

Losses at the gene ends were 2 bases for V and 8 bases for J; bases not matched to a gene: 3. CDR3 size: 13 residues. From germline, CDR1 is SGHDN and CDR2 FVKESK. The run of the v3.0 immunoSEQ assay was at survey level. Method: immunoSEQ multiplex PCR; TCRdb's copy keeps in-frame clones and lacks some. Here the sample spans 20,000 to 25,000 clones, approximately 80% being singletons. Every specimen provided roughly 0.95-11 million cryopreserved PBMC before DNA extraction took place. The sequencing here drew on unsorted PBMCs, taken 0.3 years after starting antiretroviral therapy. This chain joins TRBV14 and TRBJ1-2; TRBD1 matches at 9 bases. The TCR comes from a man aged 50-59 years with HIV. The CDR3 sequence: CASSQWDREGYTF. The CDR3, as DNA: TGTGCCAGCAGCCAATGGGACAGGGAAGGCTACACCTTC.